Shown below are 27 T cell receptor beta chains from a single sample sequenced in a study of a mutant IDH1 vaccine in newly diagnosed glioma. This table comes from immunoSEQ multiplex PCR, and its TCRdb copy is limited to in-frame clones, with some not included. Of about 88,000 clones listed, approximately 80% are singletons. As to time point: baseline, week 1 (first vaccination visit). The treatment here: pre-vaccination baseline after standard-of-care therapy. This material consisted of PBMCs, taken from a glioma patient treated with radiotherapy, temozolomide or both. The receptors shown here come from a man between 40 and 49 years old with glioma. Some clones in this sample may be carry-over from other donors' samples.

This clone was picked up one time. The chain carries TRBV14 and TRBJ2-2; the D is unclear. Per germline, CDR1 SGHDN and CDR2 FVKESK. Trimming stripped 6 bases from V and 8 bases from J, with 10 bases between. The CDR3 has 12 residues. CDR3: CASSPSSGELFF. The CDR3 coding sequence is TGTGCCAGCAGTCCTAGTTCGGGGGAGCTGTTTTTT. The complete variable domain, with remaining parts taken from reference TRBV14 and TRBJ2-2, reads EAGVTQFPSHSVIEKGQTVTLRCDPISGHDNLYWYRRVMGKEIKFLLHFVKESKQDESGMPNNRFLAERTGGTYSTLKVQPAELEDSGVYFCASSPSSGELFFGEGSRLTVL.

This clone was seen a single time. J is TRBJ1-1 and V is TRBV10-3, with 8 bases matching TRBD1. This CDR3 comprises 13 residues. After removal of 6 bases from V and 2 bases from J, the junction contained 2 bases not matched to a gene. Per germline, CDR1 ENHRY and CDR2 SYGVKD. The CDR3 sequence is CAIRDRENTEAFF. The CDR3, as DNA: TGTGCCATCAGGGACAGGGAAAACACTGAAGCTTTCTTT.

V usage is TRBV6-5 and J usage is TRBJ2-1; D is uncertain. The germline V gene encodes CDR1 MNHEY and CDR2 SVGAGI. Trimming pared 5 bases from V and 11 bases from J, leaving 10 bases between. The CDR3 runs to 11 residues. The DNA of the CDR3 is TGTGCCAGCAGTGCGGTAGACCAGCAGTTCTTC. Its translation: CASSAVDQQFF.

This clone was seen only once. The chain recombines TRBV29-1 with TRBJ1-2, with no clear D. V lost 8 bases, J lost 8 bases, and 9 bases lay in between. Germline values: CDR1 SQVTM, CDR2 ANQGSEA. The CDR3 is made up of 9 amino acids. The CDR3 loop reads CSSREGYTF. Here the CDR3 DNA reads TGCAGCTCTAGAGAGGGCTACACCTTC. The entire variable domain, with the rest obtained from reference TRBV29-1 and TRBJ1-2, is as follows: SAVISQKPSRDICQRGTSLTIQCQVDSQVTMMFWYRQQPGQSLTLIATANQGSEATYESGFVIDKFPISRPNLTFSTLTVSNMSPEDSSIYLCSSREGYTFGSGTRLTVV.

This clone is a singleton in its sample. This chain links TRBV9 with TRBJ2-3; D gene unclear. The germline V gene encodes CDR1 SGDLS and CDR2 YYNGEE. The germline V and J ends were trimmed by 0 bases and 5 bases, with 4 bases remaining between them. The CDR3 consists of 12 residues. The CDR3 is CASSVGEDTQYF. The CDR3 region has the DNA TGTGCCAGCAGCGTAGGGGAAGATACGCAGTATTTT. The entire variable domain, with the rest obtained from reference TRBV9 and TRBJ2-3, is as follows: DSGVTQTPKHLITATGQRVTLRCSPRSGDLSVYWYQQSLDQGLQFLIQYYNGEERAKGNILERFSAQQFPDLHSELNLSSLELGDSALYFCASSVGEDTQYFGPGTRLTVL.

The chain employs TRBV4-2 and TRBJ2-7; 10 nucleotides match TRBD2. This CDR3 contains 13 residues. The trim removed 2 bases at V and 7 bases at J, leaving 2 bases unmatched. CDR1 and CDR2 from the germline V gene are LGHNA and YNFKEQ. CDR3 residues: CASSQSGGAEQYF. The CDR3, as DNA: TGTGCCAGCAGCCAAAGCGGGGGGGCAGAGCAGTACTTC.

This sequence joins TRBV11-1 and TRBJ2-5, with a weak D call TRBD2 (6 bases). The CDR3 is made up of 14 amino acids. Germline CDR1 is SGHAT and CDR2 is FQDESV (reference sequence). The ends were cut back, 1 base at V and 5 bases at J, with 11 bases in the middle. CDR3 in DNA: TGTGCCAGCAGCTTAGGGCGGGGACGGGAGACCCAGTACTTC. Translation: CASSLGRGRETQYF.

The chain links TRBV6-5 to TRBJ1-3; 7 bases line up with TRBD1. Losses at the gene ends were 5 bases for V and 3 bases for J; bases not matched to a gene: 4. Germline V gene data show CDR1 as MNHEY and CDR2 as SVGAGI. The CDR3 totals 14 residues. CDR3 residues: CASSIDRVGNTIYF. CDR3 coding DNA: TGTGCCAGCAGTATCGACAGGGTTGGAAACACCATATATTTT.

The genes are TRBV7-8 and TRBJ1-2; TRBD1 might be the D (5 bases). The CDR3 runs 13 residues. V was trimmed by 3 bases and J by 8 bases, leaving 13 bases between them. In germline, CDR1 is SGHVS, CDR2 FQNEAQ. CDR3 DNA: TGTGCCAGCAGCTTCGAAGGGGTAGGCGGCTACACCTTC. Translating gives CASSFEGVGGYTF.

The gene calls are TRBV27 and TRBJ1-2; maybe TRBD1 (5 bases). V gave up 5 bases and J gave up 6 bases, with 25 bases separating them. This CDR3 has 17 amino acids. Germline V CDR1 and CDR2: MNHEY, SMNVEV (reference sequence). The chain's CDR3 is CASSPGRSRYGGNGYTF. The CDR3 coding sequence is TGTGCCAGCAGTCCGGGACGGAGTCGGTACGGAGGGAATGGCTACACCTTC.

The chain uses TRBV4-1 and TRBJ1-6, with 7 bases aligning to TRBD1. This CDR3 contains 16 residues. Germline CDR1 is MGHRA and CDR2 is YSYEKL. V dropped 2 bases and J dropped 4; count of bases not matched to a gene: 5. The CDR3, as DNA: TGCGCCAGCAGCCAACACGGACAGGTGTATAATTCACCCCTCCACTTT. It is translated as CASSQHGQVYNSPLHF.

This rearrangement joins TRBV6-6 to TRBJ1-2; D is unresolved. Trimming left V 6 bases short and J 5 bases short, with 16 bases between. In germline, CDR1 is MNHNY, CDR2 SVGAGI (reference sequence). CDR3 length equals 14 residues. The CDR3 sequence is CASSPPGNPYGYTF. The CDR3 coding sequence is TGTGCCAGCAGCCCCCCCGGGAACCCTTATGGCTACACCTTC.

The table lists this clone with many counts. This chain connects TRBV30 to TRBJ1-1; the D is unclear. Trimming took 0 bases from V and 7 from J, leaving 12 bases between them. The CDR3 covers 13 residues. Germline V gives CDR1 GTSNPN, CDR2 SVGIG (reference sequence). The CDR3 DNA is TGTGCCTGGAGTGTACACAGTACCGATGAAGCTTTCTTT. It encodes CAWSVHSTDEAFF. Full variable domain (rest looked up from reference TRBV30 and TRBJ1-1): SQTIHQWPATLVQPVGSPLSLECTVEGTSNPNLYWYRQAAGRGLQLLFYSVGIGQISSEVPQNLSASRPQDRQFILSSKKLLLSDSGFYLCAWSVHSTDEAFFGQGTRLTVV.

The chain joins TRBV20-1 to TRBJ2-3, with TRBD1 as a possible D gene (5 bases). CDR1 and CDR2 (germline): DFQATT, SNEGSKA (reference sequence). The CDR3 consists of 10 residues. V was trimmed by 3 bases and J by 10 bases, leaving 8 bases between them. The CDR3 loop is CSASRRAQYF. The CDR3 nucleotides are TGCAGTGCTAGTCGCAGGGCGCAGTATTTT.

The chain has TRBV5-1 and TRBJ2-3, with 8 bases that match TRBD2. V trimming: 6 bases; J trimming: 4 bases; junction bases outside the gene matches: 10. The CDR3 extends over 15 amino acids. Germline lookup yields CDR1 SGHRS and CDR2 YFSETQ. This chain's CDR3 is CASTPGGIGSDTQYF. CDR3 coding DNA: TGCGCCAGCACCCCGGGGGGGATCGGTTCAGATACGCAGTATTTT.

The sample holds one count of this clone. V gene TRBV5-1 combines with J gene TRBJ1-2, with 9 bases lining up with TRBD1. Germline CDR1 and CDR2: SGHRS and YFSETQ. This CDR3 contains 15 residues. With 4 bases clipped from V and 1 base from J, the junction kept 5 bases outside the gene matches. Here the CDR3 DNA reads TGCGCCAGCAGCGGGACAGGGTGGAATAACTATGGCTACACCTTC. Protein product: CASSGTGWNNYGYTF.

To note about this clone: Its ends do not fully match the called genes, so a read error is possible. The chain uses TRBV5-4 and TRBJ1-6; 7 bases align to TRBD1. The CDR3 sequence is 14 residues long. Germline V gene lookup returns CDR1 SGHNT and CDR2 YYREEE (reference sequence). The CDR3, as DNA: TGTGCCAGCAGTTTGGACAGGAGTAATTCACCCCTCCACTTT. This sequence encodes CASSLDRSNSPLHF.

The V and J genes are TRBV27 and TRBJ1-1; D call uncertain. Germline V gene data show CDR1 as MNHEY and CDR2 as SMNVEV (reference sequence). CDR3 length: 13 amino acids. V was shortened by 2 bases and J by 5 bases, with 9 bases between the two germline ends. The CDR3 region has the DNA TGTGCCAGCAGTTTAGGCACGGGGACTGAAGCTTTCTTT. Amino acids: CASSLGTGTEAFF.

The chain has TRBV5-6 and TRBJ1-1; unclear D gene. The V end was cut by 1 base, the J end by 0 bases, with 10 bases between. Germline values: CDR1 SGHDT, CDR2 YYEEEE. The CDR3 contains 15 residues. CDR3 residues: CASSLLGRLNTEAFF. Here the CDR3 DNA reads TGTGCCAGCAGCTTGTTGGGCAGGTTGAACACTGAAGCTTTCTTT. Using reference TRBV5-6 and TRBJ1-1 for the parts outside the CDR3, the full variable domain is DAGVTQSPTHLIKTRGQQVTLRCSPKSGHDTVSWYQQALGQGPQFIFQYYEEEERQRGNFPDRFSGHQFPNYSSELNVNALLLGDSALYLCASSLLGRLNTEAFFGQGTRLTVV.

The rearrangement links TRBV5-6 to TRBJ1-1; unclear D gene. The CDR3 extends over 13 amino acids. The V gene's germline CDR1 is SGHDT and CDR2 YYEEEE. Deletions cut 5 bases from V and 5 bases from J, with 13 bases between. The CDR3 nucleotides read TGTGCCAGCAGTTTGACCCGTGGGACTGAAGCTTTCTTT. It codes for CASSLTRGTEAFF. The variable domain in full, completed from reference TRBV5-6 and TRBJ1-1, reads DAGVTQSPTHLIKTRGQQVTLRCSPKSGHDTVSWYQQALGQGPQFIFQYYEEEERQRGNFPDRFSGHQFPNYSSELNVNALLLGDSALYLCASSLTRGTEAFFGQGTRLTVV.

The table lists this clone with a few counts. The chain uses TRBV5-4 and TRBJ1-4; 7 bases are shared with TRBD1. V was clipped by 2 bases and J by 8 bases; unmatched bases: 3. Germline values: CDR1 SGHNT, CDR2 YYREEE (reference sequence). The CDR3 runs to 13 residues. In nucleotides, the CDR3 is TGTGCCAGCAGCTTCCGGGACAGCGAAAAACTGTTTTTT. Its protein product is CASSFRDSEKLFF.

This chain uses TRBV6-1 with TRBJ2-5, with 8 bases identical to TRBD1. The trim removed 6 bases at V and 2 bases at J, leaving 8 bases unmatched. This CDR3 comprises 15 residues. Per germline, CDR1 MNHNS and CDR2 SASEGT. This chain's CDR3 is CASRRGQGLQETQYF. For the CDR3, the DNA is TGTGCCAGCAGACGAGGACAGGGCCTTCAAGAGACCCAGTACTTC.

V is TRBV5-1 and J is TRBJ2-7; 9 bases map to TRBD1. V gave up 0 bases and J gave up 6 bases; unmatched junction bases: 4. The CDR3 totals 14 residues. The germline V gene has CDR1 SGHRS and CDR2 YFSETQ. CDR3 bases: TGCGCCAGCAGCTTGGGACAGGGGGTGTCCGAGCAGTACTTC. Translated: CASSLGQGVSEQYF.

The V call is TRBV6-5, the J call TRBJ1-4; tentative D call: TRBD1 (6 bases). Germline loops: CDR1 MNHEY, CDR2 SVGAGI. The CDR3 loop spans 14 amino acids. The V end lost 6 bases, the J end lost 8 bases, and 16 bases lay between the germline ends. The DNA for the CDR3 is TGTGCCAGCAGCCGGGGGCGAACTCGCGAAAAACTGTTTTTT. Protein: CASSRGRTREKLFF.

This chain uses TRBV5-8 with TRBJ2-5; 9 nucleotides agree with TRBD2. V was clipped by 0 bases and J by 5 bases; unmatched bases: 5. The length of the CDR3 is 15 residues. Germline CDR1 reads SGHTS; CDR2 reads YDEGEE. Here the CDR3 DNA reads TGTGCCAGCAGCTTGGCTAGCGGGGTGATCGAGACCCAGTACTTC. The encoded protein is CASSLASGVIETQYF.

The rearrangement uses TRBV5-4 and TRBJ1-1, with D possibly being TRBD1 (6 bases). Germline V gene sequence: CDR1 SGHNT, CDR2 YYREEE (reference sequence). V lost 4 bases and J 2 bases, leaving 12 bases between the germline ends. The CDR3 runs 14 residues. The CDR3 loop reads CASSQTGYNTEAFF. CDR3 sequence (DNA): TGTGCCAGCAGCCAGACAGGCTATAACACTGAAGCTTTCTTT.

This clone was detected only once. The CDR3 loop reads CASTGQNTEAFF. As DNA, the CDR3 is TGTGCCAGCACCGGACAAAACACTGAAGCTTTCTTT. This chain joins TRBV6-1 and TRBJ1-1; the D gene is possibly TRBD1 (5 bases). The CDR3 runs to 12 residues. V lost 7 bases, J lost 2 bases, and 8 bases lay in between. Germline values: CDR1 MNHNS, CDR2 SASEGT.